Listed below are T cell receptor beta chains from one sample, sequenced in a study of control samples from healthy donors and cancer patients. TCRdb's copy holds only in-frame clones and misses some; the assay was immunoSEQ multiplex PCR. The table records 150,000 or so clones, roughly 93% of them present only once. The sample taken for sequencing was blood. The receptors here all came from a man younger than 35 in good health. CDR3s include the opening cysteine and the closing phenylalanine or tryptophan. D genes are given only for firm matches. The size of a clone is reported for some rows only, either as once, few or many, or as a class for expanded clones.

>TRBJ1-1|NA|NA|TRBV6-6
CASSYGQETFF
TGTGCCAGCAGTTACGGTCAGGAGACTTTCTTT
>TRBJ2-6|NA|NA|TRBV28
CASSLRSGANVLTF
TGTGCCAGCAGTCTGAGATCTGGGGCCAACGTCCTGACTTTC
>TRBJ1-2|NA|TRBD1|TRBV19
CASSDRGRGYTF
TGTGCCAGTAGTGACAGGGGTCGTGGCTACACCTTC
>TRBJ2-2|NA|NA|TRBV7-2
CASSFGRNTGELFF
TGTGCCAGCAGCTTCGGACGGAACACCGGGGAGCTGTTTTTT
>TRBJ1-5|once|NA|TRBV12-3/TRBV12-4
CASKGYSNQPQHF
TGTGCCAGCAAGGGTTATAGCAATCAGCCCCAGCATTTT
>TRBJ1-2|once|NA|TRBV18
CASSWRRHDEPNYGYTF
TGTGCCAGCTCATGGAGGCGGCATGACGAACCTAACTATGGCTACACCTTC
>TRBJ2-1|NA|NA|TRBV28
CASRTAYNEQFF
TGTGCCAGCAGGACAGCGTACAATGAGCAGTTCTTC
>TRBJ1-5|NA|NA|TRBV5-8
CASSASRGGYQPQHF
TGTGCCAGCAGCGCCTCTCGGGGGGGGTATCAGCCCCAGCATTTT
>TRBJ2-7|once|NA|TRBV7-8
CASSQGLTYEQYF
TGTGCCAGCAGCCAAGGCCTCACTTACGAGCAGTACTTC
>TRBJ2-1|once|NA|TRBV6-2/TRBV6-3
CASSIQVLSYNEQFF
TGTGCCAGCAGTATACAGGTTCTCTCCTACAATGAGCAGTTCTTC
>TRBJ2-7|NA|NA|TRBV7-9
CASSLGRGEQYF
TGTGCCAGCAGCCTAGGCAGGGGCGAGCAGTACTTC
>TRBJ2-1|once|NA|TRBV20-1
CSGWSYNEQFF
TGCAGTGGATGGAGCTACAATGAGCAGTTCTTC